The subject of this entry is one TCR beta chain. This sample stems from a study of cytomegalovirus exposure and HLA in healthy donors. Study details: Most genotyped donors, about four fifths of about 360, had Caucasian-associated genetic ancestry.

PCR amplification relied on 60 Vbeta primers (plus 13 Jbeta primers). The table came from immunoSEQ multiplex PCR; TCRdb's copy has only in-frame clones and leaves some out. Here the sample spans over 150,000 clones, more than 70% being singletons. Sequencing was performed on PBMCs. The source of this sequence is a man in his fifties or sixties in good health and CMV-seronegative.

CDR3 in amino acids: CASSPDTSTSYGYTF. CDR3 bases: TGTGCCAGCAGTCCGGACACGTCCACAAGCTATGGCTACACCTTC. The rearrangement joins TRBV27 to TRBJ1-2, with D possibly matching TRBD1 (5 bases). The V gene lost 5 bases and the J gene lost 4 bases, with 17 bases spanning the gap. Germline loops: CDR1 MNHEY, CDR2 SMNVEV (reference sequence). The CDR3 loop spans 15 amino acids.